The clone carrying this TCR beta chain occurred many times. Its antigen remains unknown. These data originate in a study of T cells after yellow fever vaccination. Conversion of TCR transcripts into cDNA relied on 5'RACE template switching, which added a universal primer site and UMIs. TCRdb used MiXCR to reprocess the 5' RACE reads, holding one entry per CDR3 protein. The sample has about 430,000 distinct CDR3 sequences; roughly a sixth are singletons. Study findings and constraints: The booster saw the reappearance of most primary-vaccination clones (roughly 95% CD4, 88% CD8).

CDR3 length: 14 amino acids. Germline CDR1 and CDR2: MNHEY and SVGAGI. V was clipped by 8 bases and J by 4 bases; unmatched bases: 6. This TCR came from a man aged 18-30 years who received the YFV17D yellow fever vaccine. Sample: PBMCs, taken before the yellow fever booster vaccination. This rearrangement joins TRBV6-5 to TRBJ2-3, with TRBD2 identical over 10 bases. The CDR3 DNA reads TGTGCCAGCCAAACTAGCGGGGCGGCAGATACGCAGTATTTT. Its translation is CASQTSGAADTQYF.